What follows are 8 T cell receptor beta chains derived from one specimen sequenced in a study of early T cells in non-severe SARS-CoV-2 infection. TCRdb reprocessed the 5' RACE reads with MiXCR, giving one entry per CDR3 protein. Among about 64,000 distinct CDR3 sequences listed, around 20% were seen once. Sequences were derived from whole blood, sampled at baseline. The source is an adult who was a healthcare worker with PCR-confirmed SARS-CoV-2 infection or an uninfected control (not recorded which).

The rearrangement uses TRBV28 and TRBJ2-5; D is unresolved. Germline CDR1 is MDHEN and CDR2 is SYDVKM. The V end was cut by 2 bases, the J end by 3 bases, with 10 bases between. The CDR3 extends over 14 amino acids. This chain's CDR3 is CASSLRRGKETQYF. The CDR3 DNA reads as TGTGCCAGCAGTTTAAGGCGTGGCAAAGAGACCCAGTACTTC.

For the CDR3, the DNA is TGTGCCAGCAGCTTAAATACTGTGGGCGATGAGCAGTTCTTC. Its protein product is CASSLNTVGDEQFF. The chain couples TRBV11-2 to TRBJ2-1; the D is unclear. V shed 2 bases and J shed 8 bases, with 13 bases lying between them. The germline CDR1 and CDR2 sequences are SGHAT and FQNNGV. The CDR3 is made up of 14 amino acids.

The J gene is TRBJ2-7, the V gene TRBV6-5; tentatively, D is TRBD2 (6 bases). CDR1 is MNHEY, CDR2 SVGAGI, per germline. The CDR3 has 11 residues. V lost 8 bases and J 9 bases, leaving 14 bases between the germline ends. The CDR3 sequence: CASQIAGRQYF. CDR3 sequence (DNA): TGTGCCAGCCAAATCGCGGGGCGGCAGTACTTC.

The chain uses TRBV29-1 and TRBJ2-7; D not resolved. CDR1 is SQVTM and CDR2 is ANQGSEA in the germline V gene. The V end was cut by 1 base, the J end by 5 bases, with 12 bases between. This CDR3 spans 13 amino acids. The CDR3 spells CSVEAESGHEQYF. The CDR3 nucleotides read TGCAGCGTTGAAGCAGAATCAGGCCACGAGCAGTACTTC.

This clonotype was observed a handful of times. This sequence joins TRBV5-1 and TRBJ2-1; D perhaps matches TRBD2 (6 bases). Deletions cut 3 bases from V and 9 bases from J, with 13 bases between. The CDR3 extends over 13 amino acids. Germline assignment: CDR1 SGHRS and CDR2 YFSETQ. The CDR3 DNA sequence: TGCGCCAGCAGCTCGGGGGTTTGGCGTGAGCAGTTCTTC. Translated: CASSSGVWREQFF.

In this sample, this clonotype turned up a few times. The junction and the germline gene differ at one end; a read error may be behind it. This rearrangement joins TRBV7-2 to TRBJ2-3; D ambiguous. CDR3 length: 12 amino acids. Looked up from germline, CDR1 is SGHTA and CDR2 is FQGNSA. CDR3 DNA: TGTGCCAGCAGCTTAAGCACATATACGCAGTATTTT. Amino acids: CASSLSTYTQYF. Full variable domain (remainder filled in from reference TRBV7-2 and TRBJ2-3): GAGVSQSPSNKVTEKGKDVELRCDPISGHTALYWYRQSLGQGLEFLIYFQGNSAPDKSGLPSDRFSAERTGGSVSTLTIQRTQQEDSAVYLCASSLSTYTQYFGPGTRLTVL.

V usage is TRBV20-1 and J usage is TRBJ2-5, with 8 bases identical to TRBD2. From germline, CDR1 is DFQATT and CDR2 SNEGSKA (reference sequence). The length of the CDR3 is 12 residues. V dropped 6 bases and J dropped 7; count of bases not matched to a gene: 7. As DNA, the CDR3 is TGCAGTGCCTCAGCGGGGGTTATGACCCAGTACTTC. Its protein is CSASAGVMTQYF.

The genes are TRBV7-2 and TRBJ2-5; D gene unclear. The V gene's germline CDR1 is SGHTA and CDR2 FQGNSA. The V and J ends lost 6 bases and 3 bases respectively, with 20 bases between them. This CDR3 contains 16 residues. The CDR3 DNA reads TGTGCCAGCAGTACCACCAAGCAGACCGTTAAAGAGACCCAGTACTTC. As protein: CASSTTKQTVKETQYF.